These 10 T cell receptor beta chains were sequenced from one sample in a study of blood T cell repertoires in COVID-19. Here immunoSEQ multiplex PCR was the method, and the copy in TCRdb shows in-frame clones only, minus some. The sample contains 250,000 or so clones, roughly 90% of which appear only once. Input material: PBMCs or T cells enriched from blood (not recorded which). The receptors shown here come from a man aged 35 to 55 who had recovered from COVID-19.

The chain links TRBV6-5 to TRBJ1-2; 8 nucleotides line up with TRBD1. CDR3 size: 13 residues. The germline V gene encodes CDR1 MNHEY and CDR2 SVGAGI. The trim removed 7 bases at V and 8 bases at J, leaving 9 bases unmatched. The CDR3 loop is CASNRDRTSGYTF. DNA for the CDR3: TGTGCCAGCAACAGGGACAGGACGTCCGGCTACACCTTC.

The chain employs TRBV7-9 and TRBJ2-1, with a possible D match to TRBD1 (6 bases). The CDR3 contains 17 residues. The V end was cut by 3 bases, the J end by 0 bases, with 15 bases between. Germline values: CDR1 SEHNR, CDR2 FQNEAQ (reference sequence). Here the CDR3 reads CASSFSTGYTSYNEQFF. The CDR3 DNA follows: TGTGCCAGCAGCTTCAGCACAGGGTACACCTCCTACAATGAGCAGTTCTTC.

This clone was counted between two and nine times. The genes are TRBV5-1 and TRBJ1-5; TRBD1 matches at 7 bases. J was trimmed by 3 bases and V by 7 bases; bases with no gene match: 7. Germline V gene data show CDR1 as SGHRS and CDR2 as YFSETQ. The CDR3 loop spans 14 amino acids. The CDR3 DNA sequence: TGCGCCAGCCGGCGCGGGACAGACAATCAGCCCCAGCATTTT. This translates into CASRRGTDNQPQHF. Using reference TRBV5-1 and TRBJ1-5 for the parts outside the CDR3, the full variable domain is KAGVTQTPRYLIKTRGQQVTLSCSPISGHRSVSWYQQTPGQGLQFLFEYFSETQRNKGNFPGRFSGRQFSNSRSEMNVSTLELGDSALYLCASRRGTDNQPQHFGDGTRLSIL.

This clone was observed a few times. This rearrangement joins TRBV19 to TRBJ2-1, with no clear D. V was clipped by 7 bases and J by 10 bases, with 23 bases between them. Germline values: CDR1 LNHDA, CDR2 SQIVND (reference sequence). There are 15 residues in the CDR3. CDR3 amino acids: CASTYRGLRLPEQFF. CDR3 DNA sequence: TGTGCCAGTACCTACCGTGGGCTAAGGCTCCCCGAGCAGTTCTTC.

This chain connects TRBV15 to TRBJ2-1, with D perhaps TRBD2 (5 bases). The germline V and J ends were trimmed by 0 bases and 8 bases, with 23 bases remaining between them. The CDR3 extends over 18 amino acids. Germline V gives CDR1 LNHNV, CDR2 YYDKDF (reference sequence). The CDR3 DNA is TGTGCCACCAGCAGAGATGGGCTGGTGTGGGAGTATATGGATGAGCAGTTCTTC. It is translated as CATSRDGLVWEYMDEQFF.

The gene calls are TRBV5-4 and TRBJ1-1; 9 bases align to TRBD1. The CDR3 is 13 amino acids. Germline-derived CDR1 and CDR2 are SGHNT and YYREEE (reference sequence). The ends lost 4 bases at V and 5 bases at J; junction bases unmatched: 3. As DNA, the CDR3 is TGTGCCAGCAGCCGGGACAGGGTAACTGAAGCTTTCTTT. Protein product: CASSRDRVTEAFF.

In its sample, this clone was seen a few times. This chain connects TRBV28 to TRBJ2-7; 10 bases align to TRBD2. V shed 5 bases and J 3 bases; nucleotides not matched to a gene: 4. The CDR3 spans 14 residues. The germline CDR1 and CDR2 sequences are MDHEN and SYDVKM. CDR3 in amino acids: CASSRTSGYYEQYF. CDR3 bases: TGTGCCAGCAGTCGGACTAGCGGATACTACGAGCAGTACTTC.

V gene TRBV2 combines with J gene TRBJ2-3; 10 bases are shared with TRBD2. This CDR3 spans 16 amino acids. V was pared by 6 bases and J by 6 bases, with 12 bases of the junction left unmatched. Germline CDR1 is SNHLY and CDR2 is FYNNEI. The CDR3 nucleotides read TGTGCCAGCAGGGAGCTAGCGGGGGCGCTTTCTGATACGCAGTATTTT. Residues: CASRELAGALSDTQYF.

This rearrangement joins TRBV19 to TRBJ2-5; the match to TRBD2 covers 9 bases. This CDR3 is 16 amino acids long. The V segment lost 3 bases and the J segment 2 bases; nucleotides outside the gene matches: 7. Germline loops: CDR1 LNHDA, CDR2 SQIVND (reference sequence). CDR3 DNA: TGTGCCAGTAGTATCGGGCTAGCGGGGCCACAAGAGACCCAGTACTTC. Translated, it gives CASSIGLAGPQETQYF.

The sample holds one count of this clone. The genes are TRBV6-5 and TRBJ2-7, with D perhaps matching TRBD1 (6 bases). With 6 bases removed from V and 4 bases from J, the gap between germline ends came to 13 bases. The CDR3 sequence is 13 residues long. Germline V gene lookup returns CDR1 MNHEY and CDR2 SVGAGI. The CDR3 region has the DNA TGTGCCAGCAGACCTCAGGGGATTTACGAGCAGTACTTC. Translated: CASRPQGIYEQYF.